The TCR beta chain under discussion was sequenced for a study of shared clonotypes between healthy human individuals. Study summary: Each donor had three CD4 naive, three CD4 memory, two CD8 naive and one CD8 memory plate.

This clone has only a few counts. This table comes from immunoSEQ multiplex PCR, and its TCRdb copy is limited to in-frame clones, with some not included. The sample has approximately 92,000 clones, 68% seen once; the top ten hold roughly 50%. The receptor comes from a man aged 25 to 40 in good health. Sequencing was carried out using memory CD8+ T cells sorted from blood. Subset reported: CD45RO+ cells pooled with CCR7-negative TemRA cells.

CDR3: CASRQDRGMGKNIQYF. The CDR3 DNA reads as TGTGCCAGCAGGCAGGACAGGGGGATGGGTAAAAACATTCAGTACTTC. The V call is TRBV27, the J call TRBJ2-4; 10 positions match TRBD1. CDR3 length equals 16 residues. J gave up 4 bases and V 6 bases, and 9 bases lay outside the gene matches. Germline V gene data show CDR1 as MNHEY and CDR2 as SMNVEV (reference sequence).